This TCR beta chain derives from a study of blood T cell repertoires in COVID-19 (dated by TCRdb to between 2020 and 2021). About the full investigation: Samples covering the acute and convalescent phases of COVID-19 were provided by collaborators in the United States, Italy and Spain. The prospective study material was composed of cDNA or gDNA derived from T cells, B-cell-depleted T cells, or PBMCs. Subjects who had been exposed to COVID-19, were actively infected with it, or had recovered from it provided the deeply sampled blood TCRbeta repertoires that made up the dataset. The repertoires were released in a freely available public database intended as a resource for research on the immune response to SARS-CoV-2. Samples were obtained from the ongoing ImmuneRACE study (first 160 participants) and from 1,200 or so subjects provided by 6 global collaborators. The sample metadata nearly always contained a de-identified subject ID, COVID-19 status, age in years and sex. Where available, HLA class I and class II types were taken from metadata supplied by the sample provider and were not determined by assay-based typing.

A word on this clone: There is no known antigen for this receptor. No base quality information exists; no much larger clone differs at one position.

One collaborating source in Seattle enrolled patients while the patients were actively infected and followed the patients over time throughout the course of disease. Collaborating institutions collected whole blood in K2EDTA tubes following their own protocols. For TCRbeta analysis, collaborator samples were shipped as frozen whole blood, as isolated PBMCs, or as DNA extracted from either sample type. The immunoSEQ Assay, a bias-controlled multiplex PCR, was used to amplify TCRbeta CDR3 regions from genomic DNA. As for the original processing: Within the assay, amplification of reference gene primers was used to estimate how many nucleated cells each sample contained. Sequence reads were collapsed and filtered to measure the absolute abundance of every unique TCRbeta CDR3 rearrangement. Productive Simpson clonality was computed per sample as the square root of Simpson's diversity index over productive rearrangements. The table was pulled from immuneACCESS by TCRdb, which kept in-frame rearrangements only. Such tables lose some clones; where checked, under half of the loss comes from unresolved V genes, and the rest has no known cause. That table is the source of V, J and clone size, and D and trimming were worked out from the DNA. For this sample the table gives over 450,000 clones, of which about 89% were detected only once. Roughly 8% of the sample is taken by the ten largest.

The CDR3 spans 13 residues, from the cysteine through the phenylalanine. The only DNA kept is the CDR3, 39 bases in frame from the first base. The germline V gene sets CDR1 to SGDLS and CDR2 to YYNGEE. Trimming costs V 2 bases and J 2 bases, and their ends lie 6 bases apart. General conclusions and limits of the study: Clinical and demographic metadata were provided uncurated, with the amount varying by source and participant.

This sequence originates from a woman in her forties or fifties with COVID-19, enrolled during active disease. The material sequenced was peripheral blood. The chain joins TRBV9 to TRBJ2-3, with an unclear D gene assignment. The encoded CDR3 is CASSVAHTDTQYF. The bases read TGTGCCAGCAGCGTGGCCCACACAGATACGCAGTATTTT.